This T cell receptor (beta chain) appears in the sequencing data of a study of shared clonotypes between healthy human individuals. The CDR3 runs 13 residues. Trimming took off 6 bases at V and 8 bases at J, with 16 bases between the two ends. Looked up from germline, CDR1 is MNHNS and CDR2 is SASEGT. Positive CCR7 selection of CD45RO-negative cells yielded the naive CD8 cells, and terminally differentiated effector memory CD45RA+ cells were excluded. Using immunoSEQ multiplex PCR, the repertoire was profiled, and TCRdb retains in-frame clones only, with some absent. The sample carries some 2.1 million clones, roughly 93% recorded once.

The V call is TRBV6-1, the J call TRBJ1-2, with D perhaps TRBD1 (5 bases). The receptor was isolated from a man aged 18 to 30 in good health. Some clones in this sample may be carry-over from other donors' samples. The sample comprised naive CD8+ T cells from PBMCs. In nucleotides, the CDR3 is TGTGCCAGCAGCCTAAGGACATTCCTCGGCTACACCTTC. Its protein is CASSLRTFLGYTF.